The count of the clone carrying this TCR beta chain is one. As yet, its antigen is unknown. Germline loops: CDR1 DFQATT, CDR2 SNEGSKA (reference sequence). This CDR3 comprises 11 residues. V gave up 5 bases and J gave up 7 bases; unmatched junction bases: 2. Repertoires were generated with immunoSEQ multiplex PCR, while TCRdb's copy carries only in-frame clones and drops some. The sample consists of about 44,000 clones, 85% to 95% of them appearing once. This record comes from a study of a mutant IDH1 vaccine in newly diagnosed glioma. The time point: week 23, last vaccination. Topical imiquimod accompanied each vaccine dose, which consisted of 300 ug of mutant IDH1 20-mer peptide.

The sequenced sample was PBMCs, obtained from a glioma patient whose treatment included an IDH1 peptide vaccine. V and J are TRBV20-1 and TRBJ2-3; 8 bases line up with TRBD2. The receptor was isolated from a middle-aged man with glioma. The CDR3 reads CSAPGGNTQYF. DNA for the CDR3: TGCAGTGCTCCGGGGGGGAATACGCAGTATTTT.